Listed below are T cell receptor beta chains from one sample, sequenced in a study of T cell repertoires in cytomegalovirus infection. Antigens for these TCRs are unknown. A single record per CDR3 protein comes from TCRdb applying MiXCR to the reads. Among roughly 920,000 distinct CDR3 sequences listed, 30% to 40% were seen once. The starting material was cultured CD8+ T cells from PBMCs, obtained from culture after CMV antigen stimulation. The receptors stem from a human donor in good health (CMV status not recorded). Some clones in this sample may be carry-over from other donors' samples. CDR3s include the opening cysteine and the closing phenylalanine or tryptophan. A D gene is named only where the DNA matches it firmly. Expanded clones are given a class, and other clones once, few, many or no size at all.

D	size	V	J	CDR3	DNA
NA	many	TRBV7-9	TRBJ1-1	CASSLAPRSGITEAFF	TGTGCCAGCAGCTTAGCCCCTAGGTCAGGGATCACTGAAGCTTTCTTT
TRBD2	NA	TRBV7-8	TRBJ2-7	CASSLGPPSGGGDEQYF	TGTGCCAGCAGCTTAGGGCCGCCTAGCGGGGGTGGGGACGAGCAGTACTTC
NA	many	TRBV7-8	TRBJ2-5	CASSLLTGKETQYF	TGTGCCAGCAGCTTATTAACAGGGAAAGAGACCCAGTACTTC
NA	few	TRBV6-5	TRBJ2-3	CASSHSQTDTQYF	TGTGCCAGCAGTCACTCCCAGACAGATACGCAGTATTTT
NA	NA	TRBV29-1	TRBJ2-7	CSVHQFDEQYF	TGCAGCGTTCATCAATTCGACGAGCAGTACTTC
TRBD2	NA	TRBV10-1	TRBJ2-1	CASSDQAGDPYNEQFF	TGCGCCAGCAGTGATCAAGCGGGGGACCCCTACAATGAGCAGTTCTTC
NA	few	TRBV19	TRBJ2-2	CASSPYAGAGELFF	TGTGCCAGTAGCCCCTACGCCGGCGCCGGGGAGCTGTTTTTT
TRBD1	NA	TRBV28	TRBJ1-2	CVSRESGGLANYGYTF	TGTGTCAGCAGAGAGTCAGGGGGCCTAGCTAACTATGGCTACACCTTC
TRBD2	many	TRBV20-1	TRBJ2-1	CSAPEGGGGSYNEQFF	TGCAGTGCTCCCGAAGGCGGCGGGGGATCCTACAATGAGCAGTTCTTC
NA	many	TRBV6-8	TRBJ2-3	CASSYSGGPTDTQYF	TGTGCCAGCAGTTACTCGGGGGGCCCCACAGATACGCAGTATTTT
NA	NA	TRBV6-2/TRBV6-3	TRBJ1-2	CASKSGHWDGYTF	TGTGCCAGCAAGTCGGGACACTGGGATGGCTACACCTTC
TRBD1	few	TRBV19	TRBJ2-5	CASSIDRGGPETQYF	TGTGCCAGTAGTATCGACAGGGGGGGTCCGGAGACCCAGTACTTC
NA	NA	TRBV5-1	TRBJ2-5	CASRSDRTYQETQYF	TGCGCCAGCAGGTCCGACAGGACGTACCAAGAGACCCAGTACTTC
NA	many	TRBV25-1	TRBJ2-6	CASSDQMGVISGANVLTF	TGTGCCAGCAGTGATCAGATGGGGGTAATCTCCGGGGCCAACGTCCTGACTTTC
NA	few	TRBV27	TRBJ2-1	CASSLAWGSEQFF	TGTGCCAGCAGTTTAGCCTGGGGCTCCGAGCAGTTCTTC
NA	NA	TRBV20-1	TRBJ1-2	CSATAGTGGGYTF	TGCAGTGCTACAGCCGGGACCGGGGGAGGCTACACCTTC
NA	once	TRBV11-2	TRBJ2-4	CASSTGGRAENIQYF	TGTGCCAGCAGCACCGGAGGGAGAGCCGAAAACATTCAGTACTTC
TRBD2	NA	TRBV27	TRBJ2-5	CASSLSWTSWVGETQYF	TGTGCCAGCAGTTTATCGTGGACTAGCTGGGTGGGGGAGACCCAGTACTTC
NA	few	TRBV27	TRBJ1-6	CASSPRDWTSPLHF	TGTGCCAGCAGTCCGAGGGACTGGACTTCACCCCTCCACTTT
TRBD2	NA	TRBV24-1	TRBJ2-3	CATSDSGGAGDTQYF	TGTGCCACCAGTGACAGCGGGGGGGCCGGAGATACGCAGTATTTT
NA	NA	TRBV29-1	TRBJ1-1	CSAARGGGSTEAFF	TGCAGCGCCGCACGAGGGGGGGGGTCCACTGAAGCTTTCTTT
TRBD2	few	TRBV4-3	TRBJ2-1	CASSQDPGLAPNEQFF	TGCGCCAGCAGCCAAGACCCCGGACTAGCGCCCAATGAGCAGTTCTTC
NA	many	TRBV4-2	TRBJ2-3	CASSHPSDGGLSTDTQYF	TGTGCCAGCAGCCACCCCTCGGATGGCGGGCTGAGCACAGATACGCAGTATTTT
NA	NA	TRBV12-3/TRBV12-4	TRBJ2-3	CASSLAPGFTDMQYF	TGTGCCAGCAGTTTAGCGCCAGGATTCACAGATATGCAGTATTTT
NA	NA	TRBV14	TRBJ1-1	CASSQDPGGLTEAFF	TGTGCCAGCAGCCAAGATCCCGGGGGGCTCACTGAAGCTTTCTTT
TRBD2	NA	TRBV7-6	TRBJ2-1	CASSLVTAGGLNEQFF	TGTGCCAGCAGCTTAGTAACGGCGGGGGGGCTTAATGAGCAGTTCTTC
NA	many	TRBV7-2	TRBJ2-3	CASRRKMTVYTDTQYF	TGTGCCAGCAGACGTAAAATGACAGTCTACACAGATACGCAGTATTTT
TRBD1	few	TRBV5-7	TRBJ1-1	CASSSDPGTGDTEAFF	TGTGCCAGCAGCTCAGACCCCGGGACAGGTGACACTGAAGCTTTCTTT
NA	NA	TRBV27	TRBJ2-2	CASSLPSGIRTGELFF	TGTGCCAGCAGTTTACCTTCCGGAATACGCACCGGGGAGCTGTTTTTT
NA	NA	TRBV7-6	TRBJ2-1	CASSLGWGGANEQFF	TGTGCCAGCAGCTTAGGATGGGGTGGGGCCAATGAGCAGTTCTTC
NA	few	TRBV15	TRBJ2-7	CATAGASSYEQYF	TGTGCCACCGCGGGGGCCAGCTCCTACGAGCAGTACTTC
NA	many	TRBV7-9	TRBJ2-7	CASRGGGLYEQYF	TGTGCCAGCAGGGGCGGGGGCCTCTACGAGCAGTACTTC
NA	few	TRBV12-3/TRBV12-4	TRBJ1-5	CASSFRGEPQHF	TGTGCCAGCAGTTTTCGGGGAGAGCCCCAGCATTTT
NA	NA	TRBV6-6	TRBJ1-1	CASSYGPGELNTEAFF	TGTGCCAGCAGTTATGGGCCCGGGGAGTTGAACACTGAAGCTTTCTTT
TRBD1	NA	TRBV19	TRBJ1-4	CASRGQGEEGPTNEKLFF	TGTGCCAGTAGGGGACAGGGGGAAGAAGGCCCAACTAATGAAAAACTGTTTTTT
NA	few	TRBV11-2	TRBJ1-5	CASSLGAGRDQPQHF	TGTGCCAGCAGCTTAGGGGCAGGGCGAGATCAGCCCCAGCATTTT
TRBD2	NA	TRBV7-2	TRBJ2-5	CASSSPSLAGVDETQYF	TGTGCCAGCAGCTCCCCCTCTCTAGCGGGGGTGGACGAGACCCAGTACTTC
NA	NA	TRBV12-3/TRBV12-4	TRBJ2-7	CASSSGGRSYEQYF	TGTGCCAGCAGTTCCGGGGGACGCTCCTACGAGCAGTACTTC
NA	many	TRBV6-1	TRBJ1-1	CASKGSGNTEAFF	TGTGCCAGCAAAGGGTCAGGAAACACTGAAGCTTTCTTT
TRBD1	NA	TRBV7-6	TRBJ1-4	CASSALPPGQDEKLFF	TGTGCCAGCAGCGCACTCCCCCCCGGACAGGATGAAAAACTGTTTTTT
NA	many	TRBV7-2	TRBJ1-1	CASSLVPRMNTEAFF	TGTGCCAGCAGCTTAGTACCGAGGATGAACACTGAAGCTTTCTTT
NA	NA	TRBV7-9	TRBJ1-5	CANSPDDYSNQPQHF	TGTGCCAACAGTCCGGACGATTATAGCAATCAGCCCCAGCATTTT
NA	NA	TRBV9	TRBJ1-2	CASSPSGNFNYGYTF	TGTGCCAGCAGCCCAAGCGGAAATTTTAACTATGGCTACACCTTC
NA	once	TRBV7-9	TRBJ2-7	CASSFPGRTSSYEQYF	TGTGCCAGCAGCTTCCCGGGACGGACGAGCTCCTACGAGCAGTACTTC
TRBD1	NA	TRBV5-4	TRBJ1-2	CASSLTGWNANYGYTF	TGTGCCAGCAGCCTGACAGGGTGGAATGCGAACTATGGCTACACCTTC
TRBD1	NA	TRBV5-1	TRBJ2-7	CASRYRQGGDEQYF	TGCGCCAGCAGATATCGACAGGGCGGCGACGAGCAGTACTTC
NA	NA	TRBV27	TRBJ1-5	CASRRTVDSNQPQHF	TGTGCCAGCAGGCGGACGGTAGATAGCAATCAGCCCCAGCATTTT
NA	many	TRBV27	TRBJ2-7	CASSQNVHRPYEQYF	TGTGCCAGCAGTCAGAACGTTCACCGGCCCTACGAGCAGTACTTC
NA	few	TRBV12-3/TRBV12-4	TRBJ1-2	CASNPVNPPSNYGYTF	TGTGCCAGCAACCCTGTGAACCCGCCGTCTAACTATGGCTACACCTTC
NA	NA	TRBV5-5	TRBJ1-2	CASSLRRTGYGYTF	TGTGCCAGCAGCTTGAGACGCACAGGCTATGGCTACACCTTC
TRBD1	NA	TRBV20-1	TRBJ1-4	CSARAPHRGINEKLFF	TGCAGTGCTAGAGCCCCCCACAGGGGGATTAATGAAAAACTGTTTTTT
NA	few	TRBV10-2	TRBJ2-2	CASSDRAGPTGELFF	TGCGCCAGCAGTGATCGGGCGGGCCCCACCGGGGAGCTGTTTTTT
TRBD2	few	TRBV6-5	TRBJ2-5	CASSYSTSGTQETQYF	TGTGCCAGCAGTTACTCGACTAGCGGCACACAAGAGACCCAGTACTTC
NA	NA	TRBV6-8	TRBJ2-3	CASNSARVSDTQYF	TGTGCCAGCAACTCCGCTCGCGTATCAGATACGCAGTATTTT
NA	NA	TRBV6-6	TRBJ2-2	CASSYSRELFF	TGTGCCAGCAGTTACTCGAGGGAGCTGTTTTTT
NA	many	TRBV11-2	TRBJ2-1	CASSSPGYGSYNEQFF	TGTGCCAGCAGCTCCCCAGGGTATGGCTCCTACAATGAGCAGTTCTTC
TRBD1	many	TRBV7-2	TRBJ2-1	CASSPTGQYNEQFF	TGTGCCAGCAGCCCCACGGGACAGTACAATGAGCAGTTCTTC
NA	NA	TRBV13	TRBJ2-3	CASSFLTRSTDTQYF	TGTGCCAGCAGTTTCCTTACTAGAAGCACAGATACGCAGTATTTT
NA	few	TRBV6-2/TRBV6-3	TRBJ2-2	CASSYSASTGELFF	TGTGCCAGCAGTTACTCGGCCAGCACCGGGGAGCTGTTTTTT
NA	NA	TRBV29-1	TRBJ1-2	CSVTTRYGYTF	TGCAGCGTTACGACACGTTATGGCTACACCTTC